Sequencing of this T cell receptor (beta chain) was carried out in a study of metastatic and nonmetastatic thyroid tumors. V shed 2 bases and J shed 6 bases, with 11 bases lying between them. The germline CDR1 and CDR2 sequences are MDHEN and SYDVKM. The CDR3 extends over 14 amino acids. Many counts were recorded for this clone. Other DNA sequences in this specimen translate into the identical CDR3. None of the patients had undergone any treatment ahead of thyroid surgery. TCRdb re-processed the PCR reads through MiXCR. The table shows about 39,000 clones, with under 20% occurring only once. Sequencing was carried out using tumor tissue. The receptor's source is a female donor with papillary thyroid cancer or a benign thyroid nodule (not recorded which). Some clones in this sample may be carry-over from other donors' samples. The V and J genes are TRBV28 and TRBJ1-5; a weak D match, TRBD1 (5 bases). The CDR3: CASSLILTAQPQHF. CDR3 sequence (DNA): TGTGCCAGCAGTTTAATCCTGACAGCTCAGCCCCAGCATTTT.